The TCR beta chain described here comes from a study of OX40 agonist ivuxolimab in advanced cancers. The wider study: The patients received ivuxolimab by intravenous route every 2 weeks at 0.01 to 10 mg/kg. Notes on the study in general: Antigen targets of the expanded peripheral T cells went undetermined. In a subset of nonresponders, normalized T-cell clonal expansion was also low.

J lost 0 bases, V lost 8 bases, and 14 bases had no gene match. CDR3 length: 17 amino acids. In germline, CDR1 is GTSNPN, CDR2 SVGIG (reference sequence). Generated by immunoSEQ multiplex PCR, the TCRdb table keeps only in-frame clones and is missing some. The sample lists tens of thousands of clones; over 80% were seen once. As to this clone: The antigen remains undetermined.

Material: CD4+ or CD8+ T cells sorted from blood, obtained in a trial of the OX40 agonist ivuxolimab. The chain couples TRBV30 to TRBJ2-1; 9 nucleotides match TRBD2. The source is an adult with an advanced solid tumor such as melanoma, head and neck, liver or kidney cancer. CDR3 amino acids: CARAPSGTSHSYNEQFF. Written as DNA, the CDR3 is TGTGCCCGGGCTCCTAGCGGGACCAGCCACTCCTACAATGAGCAGTTCTTC.